Following are 9 T cell receptor beta chains from one sample sequenced in a study of blood T cell repertoires in COVID-19. Repertoires were generated with immunoSEQ multiplex PCR, while TCRdb's copy carries only in-frame clones and drops some. The data contain around 160,000 clones, around four fifths of them singletons. Sequencing was carried out using peripheral blood. All receptors come from a woman between 40 and 55 years old with active or convalescent COVID-19.

This clone appeared a single time. The CDR3 DNA sequence: TGTGCCAGCTTCCCGGGACAGCACAATCAGCCCCAGCATTTT. It yields the protein CASFPGQHNQPQHF. The chain carries TRBV5-8 and TRBJ1-5, with TRBD1 identical over 7 bases. V shed 7 bases and J 3 bases; nucleotides not matched to a gene: 7. Per germline, CDR1 SGHTS and CDR2 YDEGEE. CDR3 size: 14 residues.

DNA for the CDR3: TGTGCCAGCACGGGATGGGCTGAAGCTTTCTTT. Amino acid sequence: CASTGWAEAFF. This chain connects TRBV27 to TRBJ1-1, with no clear D. The V end was cut by 7 bases, the J end by 6 bases, with 9 bases between. This CDR3 region has 11 residues. CDR1 and CDR2 from the germline V gene are MNHEY and SMNVEV (reference sequence).

The chain couples TRBV3-1 (or the pseudogene TRBV3-2) to TRBJ1-5, with D maybe TRBD1 (5 bases). The CDR3 has 18 amino acids. Trimming pared 1 base from V and 0 bases from J, leaving 16 bases between. From germline, CDR1 is LGHDT and CDR2 YNNKEL (reference sequence). The CDR3 nucleotides read TGTGCCAGCAGCCAAGCCTACTTCAGGGCATTTAGCAATCAGCCCCAGCATTTT. Encoded protein: CASSQAYFRAFSNQPQHF.

This chain links TRBV28 with TRBJ1-1, with a weak D call TRBD1 (5 bases). There are 14 residues in the CDR3. Germline values: CDR1 MDHEN, CDR2 SYDVKM. Trimming took 8 bases from V and 4 from J, leaving 17 bases between them. The CDR3 is CASFDWTGGTEAFF. DNA for the CDR3: TGTGCCAGCTTCGATTGGACGGGGGGCACTGAAGCTTTCTTT.

The chain employs TRBV3-1 (or the pseudogene TRBV3-2) and TRBJ1-3; TRBD1 matches 7 bases. The CDR3 spans 15 residues. Looked up from germline, CDR1 is LGHDT and CDR2 is YNNKEL (reference sequence). V gave up 6 bases and J gave up 0 bases; unmatched junction bases: 5. The CDR3 DNA reads as TGTGCCAGCAGTCCCGAGGGGGCCTCTGGAAACACCATATATTTT. Amino acid sequence: CASSPEGASGNTIYF.

In DNA, the CDR3 is TGTGCCAGCAGCCAAGATTGGGGGAGGGGGACTGAAGCTTTCTTT. Its translation is CASSQDWGRGTEAFF. The chain carries TRBV4-2 and TRBJ1-1; a possible D gene is TRBD1 (6 bases). The V and J ends lost 0 bases and 5 bases respectively, with 13 bases between them. The CDR3 has 15 residues. CDR1 and CDR2 (germline): LGHNA, YNFKEQ.

The CDR3 nucleotides are TGTGCCAGCAGCGCGAGCGGGGGACAAACCGGGGGCACCATATATTTT. This codes for CASSASGGQTGGTIYF. V and J are TRBV9 and TRBJ1-3; perhaps TRBD1 as D (6 bases). From germline, CDR1 is SGDLS and CDR2 YYNGEE. V was pared by 3 bases and J by 9 bases, with 22 bases between. This CDR3 comprises 16 residues. The entire variable domain, with the rest obtained from reference TRBV9 and TRBJ1-3, is as follows: DSGVTQTPKHLITATGQRVTLRCSPRSGDLSVYWYQQSLDQGLQFLIQYYNGEERAKGNILERFSAQQFPDLHSELNLSSLELGDSALYFCASSASGGQTGGTIYFGEGSWLTVV.

The J gene is TRBJ2-7, the V gene TRBV5-4; a weak D match, TRBD1 (5 bases). Between the trimmed V and J ends, which lost 4 bases and 3 bases, there was a span of 14 bases. CDR1 SGHNT and CDR2 YYREEE come from the germline V gene (reference sequence). There are 14 residues in the CDR3. The CDR3: CASSPGGRDYEQYF. DNA for the CDR3: TGTGCCAGCAGCCCCGGTGGCAGGGACTACGAGCAGTACTTC.

The chain recombines TRBV30 with TRBJ1-5, with 7 bases aligning to TRBD1. With V trimmed by 2 bases and J by 3 bases, 7 bases remained unmatched. This CDR3 contains 15 residues. Germline-derived CDR1 and CDR2 are GTSNPN and SVGIG (reference sequence). The CDR3 is CAWSLRQGLNQPQHF. The CDR3 nucleotides are TGTGCCTGGAGTCTCCGACAGGGCCTCAATCAGCCCCAGCATTTT.